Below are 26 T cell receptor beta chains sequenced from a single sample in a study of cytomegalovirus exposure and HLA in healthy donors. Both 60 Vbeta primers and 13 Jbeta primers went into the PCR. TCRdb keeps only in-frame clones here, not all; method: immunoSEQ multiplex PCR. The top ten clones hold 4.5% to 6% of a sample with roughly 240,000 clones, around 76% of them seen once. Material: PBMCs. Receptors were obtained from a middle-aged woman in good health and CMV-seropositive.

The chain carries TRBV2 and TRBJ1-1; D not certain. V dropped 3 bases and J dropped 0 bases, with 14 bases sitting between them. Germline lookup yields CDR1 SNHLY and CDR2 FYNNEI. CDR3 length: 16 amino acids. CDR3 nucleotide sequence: TGTGCCAGCAGTGAGAGGGAGGGCAGAATGAACACTGAAGCTTTCTTT. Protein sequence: CASSEREGRMNTEAFF. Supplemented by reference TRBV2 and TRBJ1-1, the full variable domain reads EPEVTQTPSHQVTQMGQEVILRCVPISNHLYFYWYRQILGQKVEFLVSFYNNEISEKSEIFDDQFSVERPDGSNFTLKIRSTKLEDSAMYFCASSEREGRMNTEAFFGQGTRLTVV.

CDR3: CASSMVGGTYEQYF. CDR3 nucleotide sequence: TGTGCCAGTAGTATGGTCGGGGGGACCTACGAGCAGTACTTC. The V gene is TRBV19, the J gene TRBJ2-7; 7 nucleotides match TRBD2. Germline lookup yields CDR1 LNHDA and CDR2 SQIVND (reference sequence). The CDR3 length is 14 residues. V lost 3 bases to trimming and J lost 2 bases; unmatched junction nucleotides: 4.

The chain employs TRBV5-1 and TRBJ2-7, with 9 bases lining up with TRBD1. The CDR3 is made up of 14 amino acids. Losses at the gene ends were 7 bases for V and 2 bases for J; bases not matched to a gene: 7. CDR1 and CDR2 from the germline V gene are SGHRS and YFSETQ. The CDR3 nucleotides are TGCGCCAGCGGGGCCGGGACAGGGCCCTACGAGCAGTACTTC. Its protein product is CASGAGTGPYEQYF.

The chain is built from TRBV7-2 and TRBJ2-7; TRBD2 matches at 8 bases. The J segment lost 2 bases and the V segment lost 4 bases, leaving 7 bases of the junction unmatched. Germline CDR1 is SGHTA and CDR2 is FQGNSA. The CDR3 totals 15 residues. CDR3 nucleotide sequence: TGTGCCAGCAGCTCCCAGACTAGCGCGGCCTACGAGCAGTACTTC. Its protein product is CASSSQTSAAYEQYF.

The CDR3 sequence: CASSYQPGGGNTIYF. CDR3 sequence (DNA): TGTGCCAGCAGTTATCAACCGGGAGGTGGAAACACCATATATTTT. This chain joins TRBV6-5 and TRBJ1-3; the D is unclear. In germline, CDR1 is MNHEY, CDR2 SVGAGI. The CDR3 contains 15 residues. The ends were cut back, 3 bases at V and 3 bases at J, with 12 bases in the middle.

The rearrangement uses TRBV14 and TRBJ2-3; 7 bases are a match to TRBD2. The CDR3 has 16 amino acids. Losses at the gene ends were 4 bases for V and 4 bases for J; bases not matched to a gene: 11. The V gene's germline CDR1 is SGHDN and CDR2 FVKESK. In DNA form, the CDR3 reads TGTGCCAGCAGCCCAGGAGTAGCGGGTTTATCAGATACGCAGTATTTT. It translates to CASSPGVAGLSDTQYF.

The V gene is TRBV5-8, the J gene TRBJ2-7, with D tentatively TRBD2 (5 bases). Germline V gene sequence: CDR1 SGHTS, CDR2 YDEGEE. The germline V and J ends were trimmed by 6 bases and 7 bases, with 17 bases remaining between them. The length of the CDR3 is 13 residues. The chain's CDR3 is CASIRKRLREQYF. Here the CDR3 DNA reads TGTGCCAGCATCCGTAAGCGACTACGAGAGCAGTACTTC.

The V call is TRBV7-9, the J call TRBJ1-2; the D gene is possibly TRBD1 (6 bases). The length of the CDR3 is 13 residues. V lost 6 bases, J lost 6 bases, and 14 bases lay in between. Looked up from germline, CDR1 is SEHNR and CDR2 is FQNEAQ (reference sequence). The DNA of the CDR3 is TGTGCCAGCAGGTCACAGGGCCCCCATGGCTACACCTTC. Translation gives CASRSQGPHGYTF.

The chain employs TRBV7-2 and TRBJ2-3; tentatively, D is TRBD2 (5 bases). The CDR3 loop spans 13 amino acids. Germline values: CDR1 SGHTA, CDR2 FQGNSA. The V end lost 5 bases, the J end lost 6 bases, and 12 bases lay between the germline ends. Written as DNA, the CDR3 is TGTGCCAGCAGCCCGATTAGCGCGGATACGCAGTATTTT. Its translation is CASSPISADTQYF.

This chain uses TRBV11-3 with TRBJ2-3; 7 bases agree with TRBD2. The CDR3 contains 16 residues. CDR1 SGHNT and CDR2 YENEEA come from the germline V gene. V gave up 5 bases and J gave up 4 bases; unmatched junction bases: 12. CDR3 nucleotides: TGTGCCAGCAGCCCGTCGCGGGAGTCCCCCGCAGATACGCAGTATTTT. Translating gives CASSPSRESPADTQYF.

The CDR3 sequence: CAISESVPTGNTEAFF. CDR3 DNA: TGTGCCATCAGTGAGTCGGTTCCGACAGGGAACACTGAAGCTTTCTTT. The genes are TRBV10-3 and TRBJ1-1; perhaps TRBD1 as D (6 bases). Trimming took off 0 bases at V and 1 base at J, with 12 bases between the two ends. Germline V gives CDR1 ENHRY, CDR2 SYGVKD. The CDR3 spans 16 residues.

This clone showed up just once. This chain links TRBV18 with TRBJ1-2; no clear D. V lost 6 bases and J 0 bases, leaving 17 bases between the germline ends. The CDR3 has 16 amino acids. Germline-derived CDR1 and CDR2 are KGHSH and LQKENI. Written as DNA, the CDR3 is TGTGCCAGCTCGTTTACCCGACCGACTACTAACTATGGCTACACCTTC. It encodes CASSFTRPTTNYGYTF.

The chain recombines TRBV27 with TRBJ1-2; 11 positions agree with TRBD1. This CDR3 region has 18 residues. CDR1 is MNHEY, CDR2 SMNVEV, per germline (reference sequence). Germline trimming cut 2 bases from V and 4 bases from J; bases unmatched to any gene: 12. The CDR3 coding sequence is TGTGCCAGCAGTTTAACCGGGACAGGGGGACCCACAATCTATGGCTACACCTTC. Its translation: CASSLTGTGGPTIYGYTF.

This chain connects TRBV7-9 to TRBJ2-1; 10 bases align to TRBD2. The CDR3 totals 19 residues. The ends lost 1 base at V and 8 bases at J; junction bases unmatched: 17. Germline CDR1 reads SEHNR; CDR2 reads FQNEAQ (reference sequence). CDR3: CASSLVKLLGLARRDEQFF. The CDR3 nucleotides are TGTGCCAGCAGCTTAGTTAAATTACTGGGACTAGCGAGGAGAGATGAGCAGTTCTTC.

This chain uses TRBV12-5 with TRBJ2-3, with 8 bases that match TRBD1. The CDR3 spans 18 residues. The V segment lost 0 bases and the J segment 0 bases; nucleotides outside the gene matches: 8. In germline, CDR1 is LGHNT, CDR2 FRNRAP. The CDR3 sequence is CASGLVLVDRGSTDTQYF. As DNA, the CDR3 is TGTGCTAGTGGTTTGGTACTGGTCGACAGGGGTAGCACAGATACGCAGTATTTT.

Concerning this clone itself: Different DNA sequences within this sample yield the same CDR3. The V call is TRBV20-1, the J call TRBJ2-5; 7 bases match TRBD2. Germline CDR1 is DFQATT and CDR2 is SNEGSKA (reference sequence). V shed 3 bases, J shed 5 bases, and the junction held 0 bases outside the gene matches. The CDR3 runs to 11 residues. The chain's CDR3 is CSARGGETQYF. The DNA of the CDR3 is TGCAGTGCTAGGGGAGGGGAGACCCAGTACTTC.

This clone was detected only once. CDR3 protein: CSVVPVANQPQHF. The CDR3 coding sequence is TGCAGCGTTGTACCCGTGGCTAATCAGCCCCAGCATTTT. The chain is built from TRBV29-1 and TRBJ1-5, with D unclear. Trimming shortened V by 4 bases and J by 4 bases, and 11 bases separated the two germline ends. The CDR3 totals 13 residues. CDR1 and CDR2 (germline): SQVTM, ANQGSEA.

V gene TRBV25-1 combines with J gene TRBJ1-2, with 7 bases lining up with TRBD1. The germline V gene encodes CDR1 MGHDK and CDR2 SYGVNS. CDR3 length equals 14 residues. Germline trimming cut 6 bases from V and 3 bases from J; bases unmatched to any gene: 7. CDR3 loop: CASRGGTGDYGYTF. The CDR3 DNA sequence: TGTGCCAGCAGGGGGGGCACAGGGGACTATGGCTACACCTTC.

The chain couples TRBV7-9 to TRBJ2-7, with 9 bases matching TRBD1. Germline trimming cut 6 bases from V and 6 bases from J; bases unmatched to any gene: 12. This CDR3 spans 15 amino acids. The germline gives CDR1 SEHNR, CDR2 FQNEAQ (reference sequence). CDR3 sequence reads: CASRPGTGHLGEQYF. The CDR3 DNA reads TGTGCCAGCAGGCCCGGGACAGGGCATCTCGGCGAGCAGTACTTC.

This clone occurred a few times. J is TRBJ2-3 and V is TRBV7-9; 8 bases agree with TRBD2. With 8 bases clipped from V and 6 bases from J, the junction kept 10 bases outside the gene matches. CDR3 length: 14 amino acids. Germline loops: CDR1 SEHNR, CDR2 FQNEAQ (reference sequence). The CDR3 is CASVRGRTGDTQYF. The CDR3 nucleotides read TGTGCCAGCGTCCGCGGGAGGACGGGCGATACGCAGTATTTT.

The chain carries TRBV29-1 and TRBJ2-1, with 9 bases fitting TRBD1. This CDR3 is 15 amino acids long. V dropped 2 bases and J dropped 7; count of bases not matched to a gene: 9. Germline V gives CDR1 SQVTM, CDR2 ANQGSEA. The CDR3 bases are TGCAGCGTTGAAAAAACGGGACAGGGTCGGAATGAGCAGTTCTTC. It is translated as CSVEKTGQGRNEQFF.

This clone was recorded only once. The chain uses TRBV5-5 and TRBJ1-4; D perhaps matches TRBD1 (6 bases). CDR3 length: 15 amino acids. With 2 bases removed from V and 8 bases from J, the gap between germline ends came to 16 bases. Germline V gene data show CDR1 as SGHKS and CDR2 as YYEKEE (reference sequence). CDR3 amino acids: CASSLIRTGTEKLFF. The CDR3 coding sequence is TGTGCCAGCAGCTTAATCAGAACCGGGACAGAAAAACTGTTTTTT.

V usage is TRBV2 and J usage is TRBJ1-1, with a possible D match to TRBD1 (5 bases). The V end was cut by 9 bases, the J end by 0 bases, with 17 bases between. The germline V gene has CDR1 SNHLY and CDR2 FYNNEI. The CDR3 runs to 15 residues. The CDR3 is CASKYHQGVNTEAFF. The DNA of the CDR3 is TGTGCCAGTAAGTACCACCAGGGCGTGAACACTGAAGCTTTCTTT.

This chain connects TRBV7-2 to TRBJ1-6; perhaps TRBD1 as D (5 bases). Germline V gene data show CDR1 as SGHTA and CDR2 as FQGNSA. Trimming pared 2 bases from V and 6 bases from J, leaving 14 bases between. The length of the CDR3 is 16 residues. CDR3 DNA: TGTGCCAGCAGCTTACGGCAGGGAGGTACTAATTCACCCCTCCACTTT. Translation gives CASSLRQGGTNSPLHF.

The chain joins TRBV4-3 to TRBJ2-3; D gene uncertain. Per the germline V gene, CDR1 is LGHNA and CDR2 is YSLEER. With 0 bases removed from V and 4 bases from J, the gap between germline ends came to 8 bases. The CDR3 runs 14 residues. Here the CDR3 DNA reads TGCGCCAGCAGCCAAGATATCACGGCAGATACGCAGTATTTT. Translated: CASSQDITADTQYF.

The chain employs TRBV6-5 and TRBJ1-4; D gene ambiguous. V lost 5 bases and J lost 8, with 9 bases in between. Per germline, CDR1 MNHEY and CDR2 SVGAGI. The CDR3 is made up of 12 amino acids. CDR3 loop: CASSPRGEKLFF. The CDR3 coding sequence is TGTGCCAGCAGTCCGCGAGGGGAAAAACTGTTTTTT.